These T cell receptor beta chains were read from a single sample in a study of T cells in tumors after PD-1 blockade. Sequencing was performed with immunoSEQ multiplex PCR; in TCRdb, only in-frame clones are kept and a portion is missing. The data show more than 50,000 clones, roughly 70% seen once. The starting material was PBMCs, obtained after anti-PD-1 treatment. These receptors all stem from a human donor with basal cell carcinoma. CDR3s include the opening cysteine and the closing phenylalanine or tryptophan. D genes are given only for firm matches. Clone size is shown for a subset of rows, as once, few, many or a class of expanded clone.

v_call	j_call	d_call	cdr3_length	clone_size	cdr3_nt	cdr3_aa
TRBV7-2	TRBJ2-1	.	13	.	TGTGCCAGCAGGGGGGGAGGGGGCAATGAGCAGTTCTTC	CASRGGGGNEQFF
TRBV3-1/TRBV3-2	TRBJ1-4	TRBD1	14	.	TGTGCCAGCAGCCCGACAGGGGGCGGTGAAAAACTGTTTTTT	CASSPTGGGEKLFF
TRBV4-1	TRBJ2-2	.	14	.	TGCGCCAGCAGCCAAGTCCGGGTTCCCGGGGAGCTGTTTTTT	CASSQVRVPGELFF
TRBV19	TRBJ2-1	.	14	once	TGTGCCACGGGACCAGGTCCCTCTGGATATGAGCAGTTCTTC	CATGPGPSGYEQFF
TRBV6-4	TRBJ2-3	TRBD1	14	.	TGTGCCAGCTCTTCGGAAGGGGGCGCAGATACGCAGTATTTT	CASSSEGGADTQYF
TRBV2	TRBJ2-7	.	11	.	TGTGCCAGCAGAGACAACTACGAGCAGTACTTC	CASRDNYEQYF
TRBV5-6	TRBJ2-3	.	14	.	TGTGCCAGCATCACGGGACTGAGCACAGATACGCAGTATTTT	CASITGLSTDTQYF
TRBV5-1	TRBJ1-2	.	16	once	TGCGCCAGCAGCTTGGGGTTTCAGGTCGGAAGCTATGGCTACACCTTC	CASSLGFQVGSYGYTF
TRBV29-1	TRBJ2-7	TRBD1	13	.	TGCAGCGTTGAAGGTGACAGGGTGGGAGAGCAGTACTTC	CSVEGDRVGEQYF
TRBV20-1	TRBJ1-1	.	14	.	TGCAGTGCTAGTGACAGGCAGGTCCGGATAGGGGCTTTCTTT	CSASDRQVRIGAFF
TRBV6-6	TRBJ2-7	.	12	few	TGTGCCAGCAGCCTCAGCTCCTACGAGCAGTACTTC	CASSLSSYEQYF
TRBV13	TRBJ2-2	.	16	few	TGTGCCAGCAGCTTAGAGTTGGGCCCGAACACCGGGGAGCTGTTTTTT	CASSLELGPNTGELFF
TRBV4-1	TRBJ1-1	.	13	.	TGCGCCAGCAGCCAAGCAGGGATCACTGAAGCTTTCTTT	CASSQAGITEAFF
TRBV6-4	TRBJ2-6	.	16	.	TGTGCCAGCAGTGACTGGACCCCGTCTGGGGCCAACGTCCTGACTTTC	CASSDWTPSGANVLTF
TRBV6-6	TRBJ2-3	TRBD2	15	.	TGTGCCAGCACTAGCGGGGGGGCGAGGGCAGATACGCAGTATTTT	CASTSGGARADTQYF
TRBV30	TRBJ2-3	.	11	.	TGTGCCTGGAGTGTCGGGGATACGCAGTATTTT	CAWSVGDTQYF
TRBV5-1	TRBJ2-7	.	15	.	TGCGCCAGCAGCTTGGAGGGACAATTCTCCTACGAGCAGTACTTC	CASSLEGQFSYEQYF
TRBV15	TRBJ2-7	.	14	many	TGTGCCACCAGCAGAGTGGTGGGATCCTACGAGCAGTACTTC	CATSRVVGSYEQYF
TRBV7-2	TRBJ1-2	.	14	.	TGTGCCAGCAGCAACCTGACGAGGGGAGTTGGCTACACCTTC	CASSNLTRGVGYTF
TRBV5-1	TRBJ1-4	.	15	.	TGCGCCAGCAGCTTGTGGGGTCTAACTAATGAAAAACTGTTTTTT	CASSLWGLTNEKLFF
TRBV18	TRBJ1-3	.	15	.	TGTGCCAGCTCACAGTCAGGAGGCTCTGGAAACACCATATATTTT	CASSQSGGSGNTIYF
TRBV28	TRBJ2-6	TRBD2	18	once	TGTGCCAGCAGTCCCTTAGCGGGGGCGATCTCTGGGGCCAACGTCCTGACTTTC	CASSPLAGAISGANVLTF